The clone carrying this TCR beta chain was counted at least ten times. Its antigen is still unknown. This entry is derived from a study of neurological immune-mediated disorders. Study-level findings and limits: TCR-beta repertoires seemed private in all groups, with no expanded CDR3 amino acid sequences shared.

TCRdb redid the calling of the 5' RACE reads with MiXCR, one entry per CDR3 protein. Of nearly 60,000 distinct CDR3 sequences listed, about 3.4% are singletons. The CDR3 runs to 14 residues. V lost 5 bases to trimming and J lost 7 bases, with 15 bases between them. The sequence was collected from an older woman with multiple sclerosis. Material for sequencing was PBMCs. The chain links TRBV12-3 or TRBV12-4 to TRBJ1-5; D remains unclear. The CDR3 loop reads CASSPPGRSQPQHF. The CDR3 DNA reads TGTGCCAGCAGTCCCCCCGGCAGGAGCCAGCCCCAGCATTTT.